This TCR beta chain appears in the sequencing data of a study of TIL therapy for anti-PD-1-resistant metastatic lung cancer. Study summary: Most patients had lung adenocarcinoma.

This was the immunoSEQ v3 assay. The table came from immunoSEQ multiplex PCR; TCRdb's copy has only in-frame clones and leaves some out. This sample has tens of thousands of clones; 70% to 80% occur once, and the top ten carry over 12%. Germline CDR1 SGHTA, CDR2 FQGNSA. This CDR3 comprises 14 residues. Trimming stripped 0 bases from V and 2 bases from J, with 8 bases between. Time point: pre-treatment sample, taken before nivolumab and TIL therapy. Stage 4 NSCLC adults joined between late 2017 and January 2020. This specimen consisted of blood, obtained at baseline. This TCR was recovered from an older man with non-small cell lung cancer. V is TRBV7-2 and J is TRBJ2-7, with D perhaps TRBD2 (5 bases). The chain's CDR3 is CASSLAGVTYEQYF. For the CDR3, the DNA is TGTGCCAGCAGCTTAGCGGGAGTGACCTACGAGCAGTACTTC.